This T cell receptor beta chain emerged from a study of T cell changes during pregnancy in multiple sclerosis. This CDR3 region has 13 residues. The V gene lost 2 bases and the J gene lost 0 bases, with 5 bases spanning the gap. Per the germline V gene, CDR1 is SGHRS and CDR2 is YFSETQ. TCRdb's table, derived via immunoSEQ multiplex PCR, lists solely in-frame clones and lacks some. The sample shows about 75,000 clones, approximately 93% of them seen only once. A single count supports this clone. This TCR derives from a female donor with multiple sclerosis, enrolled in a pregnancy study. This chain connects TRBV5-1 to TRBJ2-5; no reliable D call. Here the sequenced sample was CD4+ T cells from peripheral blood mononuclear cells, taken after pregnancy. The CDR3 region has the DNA TGCGCCAGCAGCTTTCAGGACCAAGAGACCCAGTACTTC. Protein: CASSFQDQETQYF.